The TCR beta chain described here comes from a study of CD4 T cells in relation to SARS-CoV-2 and coronaviruses. Findings and limits, study-wide: In around two thirds of donors, memory CD4+ clonotypes crossrecognized SARS-CoV-2 and at least one common cold coronavirus spike.

As regards this clone: Its antigen remains unidentified.

CDR1 is DFQATT, CDR2 SNEGSKA, per germline (reference sequence). Trimming took off 3 bases at V and 2 bases at J, with 8 bases between the two ends. This CDR3 comprises 12 residues. Clones were sequenced by immunoSEQ multiplex PCR, and TCRdb holds only the in-frame ones, with some missing. The sample lists about 17,000 clones, over 65% seen once, with about 29% in the top ten. The unexposed donors gave CD4+ T cells in about 2010-2019, prior to COVID-19. CD4+ T cells were isolated from the cells after about 11 days of culture. As cell numbers allowed, unexposed-donor CD4+ T cells faced SARS-CoV-2 S/N and four cold-coronavirus spikes. On days 3 and 7, cultures got half fresh IL-2 medium.

This TCR was sampled from a human donor in good health. The sequenced sample was CD4+ T cells from PBMCs, cultured in vitro. This chain links TRBV20-1 with TRBJ2-7; no firm D call. CDR3 sequence reads: CSASLGTYEQYF. CDR3 nucleotide sequence: TGCAGTGCTAGTTTGGGAACCTACGAGCAGTACTTC.